One and the same sample provided the 11 T cell receptor beta chains below, sequenced in a study of shared clonotypes between healthy human individuals. Profiled with immunoSEQ multiplex PCR; TCRdb holds only in-frame clones, not every one. Of fewer than 1 million clones in the sample, 90% to 98% were seen once. Positively selected for CCR7, the CD45RO-negative cells used as naive CD8 cells excluded terminally differentiated effector memory CD45RA+ cells. Source material: naive CD8+ T cells sorted from blood. All receptors derive from a man aged 25-40 years in good health.

V usage is TRBV4-3 and J usage is TRBJ2-1, with TRBD2 matching over 10 bases. CDR3 size: 15 residues. After removal of 1 base from V and 7 bases from J, the junction contained 4 bases not matched to a gene. In germline, CDR1 is LGHNA, CDR2 YSLEER. DNA of the CDR3: TGCGCCAGCAGCCAAGGACTAGCGGGTAGGAATGAGCAGTTCTTC. Translating gives CASSQGLAGRNEQFF.

V and J are TRBV7-2 and TRBJ2-7; possible D gene TRBD1, 6 bases. This CDR3 is built from 15 residues. Germline assignment: CDR1 SGHTA and CDR2 FQGNSA. The V gene lost 1 base and the J gene lost 7 bases, with 17 bases spanning the gap. CDR3 protein: CASSLDGTLSEEQYF. In DNA, the CDR3 is TGTGCCAGCAGCTTAGACGGGACACTCAGTGAGGAGCAGTACTTC.

The chain uses TRBV7-6 and TRBJ2-1; 7 nucleotides align to TRBD1. The germline V gene encodes CDR1 SGHVS and CDR2 FNYEAQ. The CDR3 extends over 18 amino acids. V lost 5 bases to trimming and J lost 0 bases; unmatched junction nucleotides: 13. The CDR3 coding sequence is TGTGCCAGCAGCAACAACAGGGGTCCCCCTAACTCCTACAATGAGCAGTTCTTC. It specifies CASSNNRGPPNSYNEQFF.

The chain couples TRBV27 to TRBJ1-2; a weak D match, TRBD1 (5 bases). Germline V gene data show CDR1 as MNHEY and CDR2 as SMNVEV (reference sequence). The CDR3 consists of 15 residues. Trimming removed 5 bases from V and 8 bases from J, with 21 bases in between. CDR3 amino acids: CASSRGGSYDSGYTF. The DNA of the CDR3 is TGTGCCAGCAGTCGGGGCGGGTCCTACGATAGCGGCTACACCTTC.

The chain uses TRBV7-6 and TRBJ2-1; perhaps TRBD2 as D (6 bases). CDR1 and CDR2 from the germline V gene are SGHVS and FNYEAQ. The V and J ends lost 5 bases and 7 bases respectively, with 15 bases between them. CDR3 size: 14 residues. CDR3 protein: CASSPGGLANEQFF. CDR3 bases: TGTGCCAGCAGCCCCGGGGGATTGGCGAATGAGCAGTTCTTC.

The genes are TRBV28 and TRBJ2-3, with a possible D match to TRBD2 (6 bases). CDR3 length: 17 amino acids. Per germline, CDR1 MDHEN and CDR2 SYDVKM. Trimming took off 5 bases at V and 1 base at J, with 19 bases between the two ends. For the CDR3, the DNA is TGTGCCAGCAGTCTTACGTACGGGCGGGGAGGCACAGATACGCAGTATTTT. Translating gives CASSLTYGRGGTDTQYF.

The chain recombines TRBV4-3 with TRBJ2-2; D possibly corresponds to TRBD2 (6 bases). CDR1 is LGHNA and CDR2 is YSLEER in the germline V gene. Trimming removed 4 bases from V and 1 base from J, with 16 bases in between. This CDR3 spans 17 amino acids. CDR3 in amino acids: CASSPSGGGLNTGELFF. CDR3 bases: TGCGCCAGCAGCCCGAGTGGGGGAGGTTTGAACACCGGGGAGCTGTTTTTT.

The chain employs TRBV29-1 and TRBJ2-5; 14 nucleotides match TRBD2. J gave up 3 bases and V 6 bases, and 6 bases lay outside the gene matches. Germline CDR1 is SQVTM and CDR2 is ANQGSEA. The CDR3 is 15 amino acids. The CDR3 here is CSVWGTSGRKETQYF. The CDR3 nucleotides are TGCAGCGTCTGGGGGACTAGCGGGAGAAAAGAGACCCAGTACTTC.

This chain links TRBV6-5 with TRBJ2-7; 10 bases line up with TRBD2. J was trimmed by 5 bases and V by 5 bases; bases with no gene match: 6. This CDR3 contains 14 residues. Germline CDR1 is MNHEY and CDR2 is SVGAGI. CDR3 in amino acids: CASSRGTSDDEQYF. The CDR3 DNA is TGTGCCAGCAGTCGGGGGACTAGCGACGACGAGCAGTACTTC.

The table lists this clone with a count of one. The V call is TRBV2, the J call TRBJ1-5; D is unresolved. CDR1 and CDR2 from the germline V gene are SNHLY and FYNNEI. The CDR3 consists of 14 residues. V was trimmed by 0 bases and J by 9 bases, leaving 12 bases between them. The CDR3 region has the DNA TGTGCCAGCAGTGAAGCCACCCTACCGGGGCCCCAGCATTTT. Amino acids: CASSEATLPGPQHF.

The table lists this clone with a count of one. CDR3 nucleotide sequence: TGTGCCAGCAGTTACCGTGGGTCCTACAATGAGCAGTTCTTC. It is translated as CASSYRGSYNEQFF. V and J are TRBV6-5 and TRBJ2-1; unclear D gene. Trimming stripped 2 bases from V and 1 base from J, with 6 bases between. The CDR3 sequence is 14 residues long. The germline CDR1 and CDR2 sequences are MNHEY and SVGAGI.